Here is one T cell receptor beta chain with its context. Its antigen is still unknown. No base quality values were provided; no much bigger clone lies one nucleotide off. The data were obtained in a study of shared clonotypes between healthy human individuals (dated by TCRdb to between 2020 and 2021). With regard to the full study: The cohort comprised a couple of women and a few men aged 18 to 49 years. For each donor, CD4 naive and CD4 memory were each run on three plates, CD8 naive on two plates, and CD8 memory on one plate. Different laboratories and diverse techniques were used to prepare libraries and sequence TCR repertoires, to increase sequencing depth and limit assay-specific biases. Per donor, leukapheresis produced somewhere between about 0.8 and 9.5 billion PBMCs. To estimate repertoire size and how much clonotypes are shared between individuals, the study performed deep sequencing of blood TCR repertoires from 4 to 6 healthy adults.

Sequences MNHEY (CDR1) and SMNVEV (CDR2) are obtained from the germline V gene (reference sequence). The CDR3 contains 17 residues, cysteine and phenylalanine counted. CDR3 DNA only is kept here, 51 bases in frame from base 1. At the junction V is shortened by 2 bases and J by 4 bases; bases outside the gene matches: 9. Using the deep immunoSEQ assay, TCR CDR3 regions were amplified from genomic DNA by multiplex PCR. Extracted genomic DNA from each cell subset was distributed evenly across all wells of several immunoSEQ 96-well plates, and each plate was treated as a replicate. For sorted subsets, each replicate PCR was loaded with about 0.2 ug genomic DNA, equivalent to about 30,000 T cell genomes. The purified libraries were quantified using a Qubit 3.0 fluorometer, sized with a Bioanalyzer 2100, and then quantified again using the KAPA Library Quantification kit. Each immunoSEQ 96-well plate was sequenced on its own single-read 150-cycle Illumina NextSeq 550 flow cell. Per the authors' processing: The immunoSEQ output contained only junctional sequences without quality scores, so filtering could not match that applied to full-length reads. Sequences were annotated with PyIR, a Python wrapper for IgBLAST v1.9, using IMGT germline references to assign V/J genes and CDR3. Reads were filtered out if the reads had weak V/J assignments (E-value above 1e-6), no CDR3, stop codons, out-of-frame junctions, or ambiguous translated residues. V3J clonotypes were defined as sequences sharing the same inferred V gene, J gene, and CDR3 amino acid sequence. The percentage overlap between two repertoires was calculated by dividing the number of shared unique clonotypes by the size of the smaller repertoire. Richness of each repertoire was evaluated using RTK rarefaction, the Chao1 estimator, and Recon v2.1 estimates of unobserved clonotypes. Generation probabilities for all TCRbeta clonotypes obtained by the gDNA method from a handful of donors were computed using OLGA. This is the immuneACCESS table as TCRdb keeps it, with only in-frame sequences that have V and J called. A part of the clones is gone; compared with another copy, unresolved V genes explain less than half, and the rest is unexplained. Clone size and V and J calls were adopted from that table, with D and trimming inferred from the DNA. The table for this sample lists hundreds of thousands of clones; 90% to 95% of them were counted only once. The ten largest clones take up about 24% of the sample.

Results and caveats for the whole study, not just this receptor: Sharing across four donors was observed for roughly 5.4% of naive CD4, under 4% of naive CD8, about 2.3% of memory CD4, and about 0.4% of memory CD8 clonotypes. Estimated clonotype richness was generally larger for naive than for memory subsets. Pairwise subsampling led to the expectation that sequencing depth would affect the degree of clonotype sharing among donors. Only blood was sampled, and tissue TCR repertoires likely differ from those in blood. The small number of donors limited the genetic and exposure-history diversity represented. Even with the large sequencing depth, rarefaction of the sorted-subset datasets indicated that sequencing was incomplete. Higher generation probabilities were observed for clonotypes shared by all four sorted-subset donors than for non-shared clonotypes.

CD8 naive samples consisted of CD45RO-negative cells that were positively selected for CCR7, yielding a CD45RA+CCR7+ population without TemRA cells. The donors were healthy, HIV-negative adults who had no recently reported acute infections or vaccinations. Every donor was a Caucasian adult residing in Nashville, Tennessee, USA. After blood collection by leukapheresis, PBMCs were isolated using Ficoll-Histopaque density gradient centrifugation and then cryopreserved in the vapor phase of liquid nitrogen. Analytical flow cytometry was used to check the purity and quantity of each magnetically sorted T cell population. Genomic DNA was isolated from every sorted fraction and measured by UV absorbance on a Nanodrop 2000c.

This clonotype was obtained from a man in his thirties or forties in good health. The chain is made from TRBV27 and TRBJ2-3, with 10 middle bases fitting TRBD2. Sequenced input: naive CD8+ T cells sorted from blood. The sample's cell subset or site, from its label and the paper: CD45RA+CCR7+. This receptor carries the CDR3 CASSLQWLAGAADTQYF. At the DNA level, the sequence is TGTGCCAGCAGTTTACAGTGGCTAGCGGGAGCAGCAGATACGCAGTATTTT.